This T cell receptor (beta chain) was captured by sequencing in a study of T cells in localized non-small cell lung cancer. Study observations and caveats: The study detected a median 57 of the top 100 tumor clones in adjacent lung. Prolonged overall survival went with higher T cell density in the blood. Adjacent uninvolved lung had the highest clonality, suggesting focused antigen responses.

This clone was found a few times. What it binds is not known. The CDR3 loop spans 13 amino acids. V dropped 2 bases and J dropped 9 bases, with 14 bases sitting between them. Per the germline V gene, CDR1 is MDHEN and CDR2 is SYDVKM. Method: immunoSEQ multiplex PCR; TCRdb's copy keeps in-frame clones and lacks some. The data hold approximately 31,000 clones, with 85% to 90% observed a single time. This sequence was found in a male donor aged 60 or over with stage III lung adenocarcinoma. This sequence joins TRBV28 and TRBJ2-7; a possible D gene is TRBD1 (5 bases). Source: peripheral blood, taken before any cancer treatment. CDR3 loop: CASSLLQGQGQYF. The DNA for the CDR3 is TGTGCCAGCAGTTTACTCCAGGGCCAGGGGCAGTACTTC.